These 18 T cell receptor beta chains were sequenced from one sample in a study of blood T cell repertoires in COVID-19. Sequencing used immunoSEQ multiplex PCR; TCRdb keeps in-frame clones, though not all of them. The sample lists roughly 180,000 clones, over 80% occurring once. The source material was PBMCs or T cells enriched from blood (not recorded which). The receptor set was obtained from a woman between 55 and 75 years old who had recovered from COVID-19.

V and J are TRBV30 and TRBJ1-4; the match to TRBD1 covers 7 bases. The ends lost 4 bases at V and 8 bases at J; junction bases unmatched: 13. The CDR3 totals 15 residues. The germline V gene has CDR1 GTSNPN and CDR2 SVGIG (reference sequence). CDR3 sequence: CAWNKGNRGGEKLFF. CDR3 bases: TGTGCCTGGAACAAGGGGAACAGGGGCGGCGAAAAACTGTTTTTT. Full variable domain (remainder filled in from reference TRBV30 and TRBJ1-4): SQTIHQWPATLVQPVGSPLSLECTVEGTSNPNLYWYRQAAGRGLQLLFYSVGIGQISSEVPQNLSASRPQDRQFILSSKKLLLSDSGFYLCAWNKGNRGGEKLFFGSGTQLSVL.

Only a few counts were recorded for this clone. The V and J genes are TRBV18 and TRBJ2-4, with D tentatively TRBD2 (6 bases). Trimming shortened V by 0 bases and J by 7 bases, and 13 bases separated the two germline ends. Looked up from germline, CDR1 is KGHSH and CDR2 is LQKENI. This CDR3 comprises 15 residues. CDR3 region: CASSPPRGGGNIQYF. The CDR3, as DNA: TGTGCCAGCTCACCACCGAGGGGCGGAGGGAACATTCAGTACTTC.

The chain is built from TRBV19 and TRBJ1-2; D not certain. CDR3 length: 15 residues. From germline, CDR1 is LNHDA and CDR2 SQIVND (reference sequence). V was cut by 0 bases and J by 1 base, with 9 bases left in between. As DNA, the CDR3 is TGTGCCAGTAGTATAGAAGCGGGAAATAACTATGGCTACACCTTC. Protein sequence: CASSIEAGNNYGYTF.

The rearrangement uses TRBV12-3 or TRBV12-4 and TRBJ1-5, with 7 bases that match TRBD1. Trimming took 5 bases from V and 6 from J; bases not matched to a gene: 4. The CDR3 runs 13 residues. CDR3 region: CASSRYRGQPQHF. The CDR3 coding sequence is TGTGCCAGCAGTCGATACAGGGGTCAGCCCCAGCATTTT.

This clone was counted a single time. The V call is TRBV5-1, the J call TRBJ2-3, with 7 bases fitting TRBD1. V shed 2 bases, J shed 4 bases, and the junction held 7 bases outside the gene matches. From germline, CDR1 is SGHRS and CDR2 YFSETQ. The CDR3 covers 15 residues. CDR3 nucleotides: TGCGCCAGCAGCTTTGGGGCAGGGGGTCCAGATACGCAGTATTTT. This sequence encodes CASSFGAGGPDTQYF.

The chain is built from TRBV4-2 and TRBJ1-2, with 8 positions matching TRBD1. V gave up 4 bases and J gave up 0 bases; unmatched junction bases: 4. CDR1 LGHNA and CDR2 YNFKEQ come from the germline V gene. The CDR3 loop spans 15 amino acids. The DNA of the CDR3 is TGTGCCAGCAGCCCGGGACAGGCGTCTAACTATGGCTACACCTTC. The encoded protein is CASSPGQASNYGYTF.

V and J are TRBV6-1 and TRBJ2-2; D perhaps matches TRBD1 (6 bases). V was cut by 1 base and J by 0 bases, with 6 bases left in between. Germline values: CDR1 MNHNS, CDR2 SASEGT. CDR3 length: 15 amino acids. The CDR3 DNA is TGTGCCAGCAGTGAAGACAGGGCGAACACCGGGGAGCTGTTTTTT. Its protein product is CASSEDRANTGELFF.

Here the CDR3 reads CASSYYKNYEQYF. The CDR3 DNA reads TGCGCCAGCAGCTACTATAAAAACTACGAGCAGTACTTC. The chain carries TRBV5-1 and TRBJ2-7; D not resolved. Germline CDR1 is SGHRS and CDR2 is YFSETQ. This CDR3 has 13 residues. V was pared by 3 bases and J by 3 bases, with 10 bases between.

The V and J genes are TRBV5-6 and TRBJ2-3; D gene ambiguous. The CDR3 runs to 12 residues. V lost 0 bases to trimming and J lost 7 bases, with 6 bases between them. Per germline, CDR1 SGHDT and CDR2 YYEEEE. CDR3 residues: CASSLGLNTQYF. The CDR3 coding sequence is TGTGCCAGCAGCTTGGGTCTAAATACGCAGTATTTT.

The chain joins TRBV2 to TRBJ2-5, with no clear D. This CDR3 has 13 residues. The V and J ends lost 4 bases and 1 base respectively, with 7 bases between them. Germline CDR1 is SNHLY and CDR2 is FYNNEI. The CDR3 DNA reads TGTGCCAGCAGTGCAGAATCCCAAGAGACCCAGTACTTC. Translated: CASSAESQETQYF. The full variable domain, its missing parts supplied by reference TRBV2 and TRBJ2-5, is EPEVTQTPSHQVTQMGQEVILRCVPISNHLYFYWYRQILGQKVEFLVSFYNNEISEKSEIFDDQFSVERPDGSNFTLKIRSTKLEDSAMYFCASSAESQETQYFGPGTRLLVL.

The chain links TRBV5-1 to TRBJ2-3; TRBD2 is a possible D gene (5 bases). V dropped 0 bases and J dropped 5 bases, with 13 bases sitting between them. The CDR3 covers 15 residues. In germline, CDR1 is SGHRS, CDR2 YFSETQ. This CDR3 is CASSLDPASGDTQYF. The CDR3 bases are TGCGCCAGCAGCTTGGATCCAGCGAGCGGAGATACGCAGTATTTT.

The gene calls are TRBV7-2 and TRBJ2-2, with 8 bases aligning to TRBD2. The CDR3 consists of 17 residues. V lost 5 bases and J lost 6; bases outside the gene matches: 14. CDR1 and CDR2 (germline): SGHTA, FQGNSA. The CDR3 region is CASSPSRGSGAAGELFF. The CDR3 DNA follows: TGTGCCAGCAGCCCGTCGAGGGGTAGCGGGGCGGCCGGGGAGCTGTTTTTT.

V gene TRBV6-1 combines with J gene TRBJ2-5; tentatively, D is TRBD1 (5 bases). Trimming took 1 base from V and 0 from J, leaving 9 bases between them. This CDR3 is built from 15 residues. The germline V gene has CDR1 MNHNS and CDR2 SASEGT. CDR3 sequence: CASSEDDRHQETQYF. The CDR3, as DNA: TGTGCCAGCAGTGAAGATGACAGACACCAAGAGACCCAGTACTTC.

The CDR3 DNA follows: TGTGCCAGCAGCTCAGGAGGAATCGGGTATGGCTACACCTTC. Residues: CASSSGGIGYGYTF. The V gene is TRBV9, the J gene TRBJ1-2; D gene ambiguous. CDR3 length: 14 residues. The V end lost 4 bases, the J end lost 5 bases, and 15 bases lay between the germline ends. Germline CDR1 is SGDLS and CDR2 is YYNGEE. The full variable domain, in which reference TRBV9 and TRBJ1-2 provide the parts outside the CDR3, is DSGVTQTPKHLITATGQRVTLRCSPRSGDLSVYWYQQSLDQGLQFLIQYYNGEERAKGNILERFSAQQFPDLHSELNLSSLELGDSALYFCASSSGGIGYGYTFGSGTRLTVV.

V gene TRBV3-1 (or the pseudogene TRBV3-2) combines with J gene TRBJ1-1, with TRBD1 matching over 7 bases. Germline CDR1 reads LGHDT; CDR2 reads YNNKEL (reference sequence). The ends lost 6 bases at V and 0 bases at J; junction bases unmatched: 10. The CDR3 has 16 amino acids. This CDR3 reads CASSPDRAVLNTEAFF. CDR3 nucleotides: TGTGCCAGCAGTCCTGACAGGGCCGTCCTGAACACTGAAGCTTTCTTT.

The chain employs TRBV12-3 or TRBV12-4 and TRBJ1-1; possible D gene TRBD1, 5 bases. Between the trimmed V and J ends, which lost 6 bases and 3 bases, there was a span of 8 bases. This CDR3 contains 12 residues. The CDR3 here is CASRTTDTEAFF. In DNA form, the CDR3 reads TGTGCCAGCAGGACGACAGACACTGAAGCTTTCTTT.

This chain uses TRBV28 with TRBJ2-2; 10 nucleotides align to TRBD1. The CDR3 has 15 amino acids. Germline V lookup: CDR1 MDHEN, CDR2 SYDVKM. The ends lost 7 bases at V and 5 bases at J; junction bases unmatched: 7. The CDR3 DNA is TGTGCCAGCATCCTAGGGGACAGGGGAACCGGGGAGCTGTTTTTT. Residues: CASILGDRGTGELFF.

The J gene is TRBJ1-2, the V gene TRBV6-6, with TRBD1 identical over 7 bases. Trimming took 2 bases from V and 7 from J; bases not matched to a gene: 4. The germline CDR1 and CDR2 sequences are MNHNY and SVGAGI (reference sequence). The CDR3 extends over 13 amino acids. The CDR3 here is CASSYTDRVGYTF. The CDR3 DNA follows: TGTGCCAGCAGTTACACCGACAGGGTTGGCTACACCTTC.